The 22 T cell receptor beta chains listed next were all sequenced from one sample in a study of blood T cell repertoires in COVID-19. Using immunoSEQ multiplex PCR, the repertoire was profiled, and TCRdb retains in-frame clones only, with some absent. The sample has about 33,000 clones, 78% seen once. Input material: peripheral blood. These TCRs come from a man in his 70s with acute or convalescent COVID-19.

The CDR3 DNA sequence: TGCGCCAGCAGCTTGGGCAATAGCGGGAGGGCCTACGAGCAGTACTTC. Its translation: CASSLGNSGRAYEQYF. This chain links TRBV5-1 with TRBJ2-7; 11 bases map to TRBD2. V gave up 0 bases and J gave up 2 bases; unmatched junction bases: 4. Germline V gene data show CDR1 as SGHRS and CDR2 as YFSETQ. CDR3 length: 16 residues.

This clone occurred a few times. The rearrangement links TRBV4-3 to TRBJ1-3; D perhaps matches TRBD1 (5 bases). V was clipped by 3 bases and J by 0 bases, with 9 bases between them. There are 15 residues in the CDR3. CDR1 and CDR2 (germline): LGHNA, YSLEER. The CDR3 sequence is CASSQRGGSGNTIYF. The CDR3 DNA reads as TGCGCCAGCAGCCAGAGGGGAGGCTCTGGAAACACCATATATTTT.

This clone showed up just a few times. This rearrangement joins TRBV15 to TRBJ2-3, with 8 bases lining up with TRBD1. The CDR3 runs to 14 residues. V lost 5 bases and J lost 2; bases outside the gene matches: 3. Germline V lookup: CDR1 LNHNV, CDR2 YYDKDF (reference sequence). The CDR3 DNA follows: TGTGCCACCAGCGGGGACAGGTCCACAGATACGCAGTATTTT. It is translated as CATSGDRSTDTQYF.

This clone has only a few counts. V is TRBV6-6 and J is TRBJ2-3, with a weak D call TRBD1 (6 bases). Between the trimmed V and J ends, which lost 6 bases and 3 bases, there was a span of 10 bases. Germline V lookup: CDR1 MNHNY, CDR2 SVGAGI (reference sequence). The CDR3 has 13 residues. CDR3 protein: CASRDSLTDTQYF. The DNA of the CDR3 is TGTGCCAGCAGGGACAGCTTAACAGATACGCAGTATTTT.

The chain combines TRBV7-2 with TRBJ2-3, with 8 bases lining up with TRBD2. Unmatched junction bases numbered 5, after V lost 1 base and J lost 2 bases. The germline V gene encodes CDR1 SGHTA and CDR2 FQGNSA. The CDR3 spans 16 residues. The CDR3 sequence is CASSLVAGSITDTQYF. CDR3 bases: TGTGCCAGCAGCTTAGTAGCGGGGTCTATCACAGATACGCAGTATTTT. The full variable domain, completed using reference TRBV7-2 and TRBJ2-3, is GAGVSQSPSNKVTEKGKDVELRCDPISGHTALYWYRQSLGQGLEFLIYFQGNSAPDKSGLPSDRFSAERTGGSVSTLTIQRTQQEDSAVYLCASSLVAGSITDTQYFGPGTRLTVL.

The chain is built from TRBV3-1 (or the pseudogene TRBV3-2) and TRBJ2-1, with D hard to call. CDR1 and CDR2 from the germline V gene are LGHDT and YNNKEL (reference sequence). V was cut by 4 bases and J by 4 bases, with 5 bases left in between. The CDR3 is made up of 12 amino acids. CDR3 nucleotide sequence: TGTGCCAGCAGCCTCGAGTACAATGAGCAGTTCTTC. This gives the protein CASSLEYNEQFF.

The chain uses TRBV7-2 and TRBJ1-2; D may be TRBD1 (5 bases). Germline V gene data show CDR1 as SGHTA and CDR2 as FQGNSA. The CDR3 runs to 15 residues. The V end lost 11 bases, the J end lost 1 base, and 20 bases lay between the germline ends. CDR3 nucleotide sequence: TGTGCCGCTGCTATGGTCCGGACATTTAACTATGGCTACACCTTC. This codes for CAAAMVRTFNYGYTF.

The V gene is TRBV28, the J gene TRBJ2-5; 10 bases line up with TRBD2. J lost 5 bases, V lost 5 bases, and 8 bases had no gene match. Germline V gene lookup returns CDR1 MDHEN and CDR2 SYDVKM. The CDR3 is made up of 15 amino acids. For the CDR3, the DNA is TGTGCCAGCAGTAAAGCGGGAGGGCCAGGGGAGACCCAGTACTTC. This sequence encodes CASSKAGGPGETQYF.

For the CDR3, the DNA is TGTGCCAGTAGTATCCGGCTAGCGGGAACTGGAGATACGCAGTATTTT. Its protein product is CASSIRLAGTGDTQYF. V is TRBV19 and J is TRBJ2-3, with 9 bases aligning to TRBD2. This CDR3 has 16 amino acids. Germline CDR1 reads LNHDA; CDR2 reads SQIVND (reference sequence). J was trimmed by 5 bases and V by 3 bases; bases with no gene match: 9.

The chain links TRBV5-1 to TRBJ2-1, with 11 bases fitting TRBD2. The CDR3 loop spans 15 amino acids. Looked up from germline, CDR1 is SGHRS and CDR2 is YFSETQ. Losses at the gene ends were 5 bases for V and 6 bases for J; bases not matched to a gene: 7. The CDR3 DNA sequence: TGCGCCAGCAGAAAGGGACTAGCGGAGATCAATGAGCAGTTCTTC. This gives the protein CASRKGLAEINEQFF.

The chain has TRBV28 and TRBJ2-7, with TRBD1 identical over 9 bases. V was clipped by 3 bases and J by 3 bases; unmatched bases: 9. This CDR3 is 16 amino acids long. Per germline, CDR1 MDHEN and CDR2 SYDVKM. As DNA, the CDR3 is TGTGCCAGCAGTTTTCTCGACAGGGGGTCGGGCTACGAGCAGTACTTC. Encoded protein: CASSFLDRGSGYEQYF. The full variable domain, its missing parts supplied by reference TRBV28 and TRBJ2-7, is DVKVTQSSRYLVKRTGEKVFLECVQDMDHENMFWYRQDPGLGLRLIYFSYDVKMKEKGDIPEGYSVSREKKERFSLILESASTNQTSMYLCASSFLDRGSGYEQYFGPGTRLTVT.

The rearrangement uses TRBV7-2 and TRBJ2-6; D remains ambiguous. Germline assignment: CDR1 SGHTA and CDR2 FQGNSA. V dropped 5 bases and J dropped 0 bases, with 8 bases sitting between them. This CDR3 is 15 amino acids long. CDR3 DNA: TGTGCCAGCAGCCCACAGTTCTCTGGGGCCAACGTCCTGACTTTC. Translated: CASSPQFSGANVLTF.

This chain links TRBV3-1 (or the pseudogene TRBV3-2) with TRBJ1-1, with 9 bases lining up with TRBD1. CDR1 is LGHDT and CDR2 is YNNKEL in the germline V gene (reference sequence). The CDR3 is 13 residues long. The ends lost 2 bases at V and 7 bases at J; junction bases unmatched: 2. In nucleotides, the CDR3 is TGTGCCAGCAGCCAAAGGGGACAGGGTGAAGCTTTCTTT. This translates into CASSQRGQGEAFF.

V usage is TRBV27 and J usage is TRBJ1-4; D gene uncertain. The CDR3 length is 15 residues. Germline V gene sequence: CDR1 MNHEY, CDR2 SMNVEV (reference sequence). The germline V and J ends were trimmed by 5 bases and 4 bases, with 14 bases remaining between them. CDR3 in amino acids: CASSLFTGGNEKLFF. CDR3 in DNA: TGTGCCAGCAGTCTCTTTACGGGTGGTAATGAAAAACTGTTTTTT.

The V and J genes are TRBV7-2 and TRBJ1-6; D is undetermined. There are 16 residues in the CDR3. Germline values: CDR1 SGHTA, CDR2 FQGNSA. With 1 base removed from V and 5 bases from J, the gap between germline ends came to 12 bases. The CDR3 loop is CASSLVFRRDNSPLHF. CDR3 nucleotides: TGTGCCAGCAGCTTAGTTTTCAGGAGGGATAATTCACCCCTCCACTTT.

This chain connects TRBV7-9 to TRBJ1-2; D is possibly TRBD1 (6 bases). Germline-derived CDR1 and CDR2 are SEHNR and FQNEAQ (reference sequence). Trimming removed 7 bases from V and 5 bases from J, with 11 bases in between. CDR3 size: 12 residues. CDR3 amino acids: CASKQGLYGYTF. The CDR3 coding sequence is TGTGCCAGCAAGCAGGGGCTGTATGGCTACACCTTC.

The chain uses TRBV5-1 and TRBJ2-3, with D possibly TRBD2 on 5 matching bases. The CDR3 has 15 residues. CDR1 and CDR2 from the germline V gene are SGHRS and YFSETQ. Trimming took off 0 bases at V and 2 bases at J, with 10 bases between the two ends. The CDR3 protein is CASSLAGLPTDTQYF. CDR3 coding DNA: TGCGCCAGCAGCTTGGCCGGACTGCCCACAGATACGCAGTATTTT.

The CDR3 region has the DNA TGTGCCAGACGTTCAGATCAGCCCCAGCATTTT. The encoded protein is CARRSDQPQHF. The chain employs TRBV7-5 and TRBJ1-5; TRBD1, the D gene given by the table, was not confirmed from the DNA. TRBV7-5 is assigned pseudogene status. The CDR3 is made up of 11 amino acids.

V usage is TRBV6-6 and J usage is TRBJ2-1; TRBD2 is a possible D gene (6 bases). The germline gives CDR1 MNHNY, CDR2 SVGAGI (reference sequence). V gave up 2 bases and J gave up 0 bases, with 11 bases separating them. CDR3 length equals 16 residues. The CDR3 region has the DNA TGTGCCAGCAGTTACGGCCGGGGGAGCTCCTACAATGAGCAGTTCTTC. It encodes CASSYGRGSSYNEQFF.

This clone was detected a few times. V and J are TRBV23-1 and TRBJ2-3, with 7 bases matching TRBD1. TRBV23-1 is flagged as an ORF with uncertain function. This CDR3 has 15 residues. V was clipped by 7 bases and J by 3 bases; unmatched bases: 10. This CDR3 reads CASNTGTEATDTQYF. CDR3 coding DNA: TGCGCCAGCAATACGGGGACAGAGGCTACAGATACGCAGTATTTT.

The CDR3 region is CASSLLASGGDSTDTQYF. The CDR3 DNA is TGTGCCAGCAGCTTGTTGGCTAGCGGGGGGGATAGCACAGATACGCAGTATTTT. The rearrangement uses TRBV5-8 and TRBJ2-3; 12 nucleotides align to TRBD2. CDR3 size: 18 residues. Germline loops: CDR1 SGHTS, CDR2 YDEGEE. V lost 1 base, J lost 0 bases, and 6 bases stayed unmatched.

The gene calls are TRBV7-9 and TRBJ1-5; 12 positions agree with TRBD1. The V segment lost 4 bases and the J segment 7 bases; nucleotides outside the gene matches: 8. Germline V gene sequence: CDR1 SEHNR, CDR2 FQNEAQ (reference sequence). This CDR3 has 16 amino acids. The DNA of the CDR3 is TGTGCCAGCAGCTCAGGGTGGGACAGGGGGCAACAGCCCCAGCATTTT. Its protein is CASSSGWDRGQQPQHF.